This record concerns one T cell receptor beta chain sequence. This record comes from a study of T-cell reconstitution after alpha-beta-depleted transplantation in children. Germline CDR1 and CDR2: SGHRS and YFSETQ. The V gene lost 0 bases and the J gene lost 0 bases, with 7 bases spanning the gap. The CDR3 contains 16 residues. Molecular barcoding with unique molecular identifiers was used for the TCRbeta library. TCRdb recomputed calls from the PCR reads with MiXCR, one row per CDR3 protein. The table has about 500,000 distinct CDR3 sequences, about 33% seen once. The sequence derives from a human donor who donated a stem cell graft to a child with aplastic anemia. The source material was PBMCs from the stem cell graft donor, sampled from the stem cell graft. The V gene is TRBV5-1, the J gene TRBJ2-6; D remains unclear. CDR3 region: CASSLERRSGANVLTF. The DNA of the CDR3 is TGCGCCAGCAGCTTGGAACGGCGCTCTGGGGCCAACGTCCTGACTTTC.